The 23 T cell receptor beta chains below were found in one sample sequenced in a study of OX40 agonist ivuxolimab in advanced cancers. The data were produced by immunoSEQ multiplex PCR, yet TCRdb's version contains in-frame clones alone and is incomplete. Of around 57,000 clones in the sample, roughly 84% were seen once. The input for sequencing was CD4+ or CD8+ T cells sorted from blood, taken in a trial of the OX40 agonist ivuxolimab. The origin of the receptors is an adult with an advanced solid tumor such as melanoma, head and neck, liver or kidney cancer.

Only a few counts were recorded for this clone. The V call is TRBV2, the J call TRBJ1-2; D is uncertain. The CDR3 covers 13 residues. Germline CDR1 is SNHLY and CDR2 is FYNNEI. Trimming removed 9 bases from V and 4 bases from J, with 15 bases in between. For the CDR3, the DNA is TGTGCCAGTATAGGCCAGGCGGGCTATGGCTACACCTTC. The encoded protein is CASIGQAGYGYTF. Full variable domain (missing parts from reference TRBV2 and TRBJ1-2): EPEVTQTPSHQVTQMGQEVILRCVPISNHLYFYWYRQILGQKVEFLVSFYNNEISEKSEIFDDQFSVERPDGSNFTLKIRSTKLEDSAMYFCASIGQAGYGYTFGSGTRLTVV.

This sequence joins TRBV5-1 and TRBJ1-4; TRBD1 matches at 7 bases. CDR3 length: 14 amino acids. Trimming removed 0 bases from V and 8 bases from J; junction bases left unmatched: 4. CDR1 is SGHRS and CDR2 is YFSETQ in the germline V gene. CDR3 protein: CASSLETQGEKLFF. The CDR3 nucleotides are TGCGCCAGCAGCTTGGAAACACAGGGGGAAAAACTGTTTTTT.

This chain links TRBV19 with TRBJ2-6; possible D gene TRBD1, 5 bases. The CDR3 length is 15 residues. V was trimmed by 5 bases and J by 4 bases, leaving 12 bases between them. Germline V gene sequence: CDR1 LNHDA, CDR2 SQIVND (reference sequence). The CDR3 region is CASSSQGGGANVLTF. DNA for the CDR3: TGTGCCAGTAGTTCGCAGGGTGGAGGGGCCAACGTCCTGACTTTC.

By share, this clone ranks as medium-sized. The DNA of the CDR3 is TGTGCCAGCAGCCACCTTTCGGCAGCGAGTGAAAAACTGTTTTTT. Translation gives CASSHLSAASEKLFF. The chain joins TRBV11-2 to TRBJ1-4; unclear D gene. The CDR3 spans 15 residues. The germline gives CDR1 SGHAT, CDR2 FQNNGV. Trimming removed 5 bases at V and 7 bases at J, with 17 bases between.

V and J are TRBV5-5 and TRBJ1-5, with D possibly being TRBD1 (6 bases). V lost 0 bases and J lost 6, with 10 bases in between. CDR3 length: 14 residues. The germline CDR1 and CDR2 sequences are SGHKS and YYEKEE (reference sequence). The chain's CDR3 is CASSLEGGGQPQHF. The CDR3 DNA reads as TGTGCCAGCAGCTTGGAGGGAGGGGGTCAGCCCCAGCATTTT.

The chain uses TRBV10-3 and TRBJ2-7; 11 bases align to TRBD1. This CDR3 contains 14 residues. Losses at the gene ends were 10 bases for V and 6 bases for J; bases not matched to a gene: 11. Germline CDR1 is ENHRY and CDR2 is SYGVKD. CDR3 nucleotide sequence: TGTGCCACCGCAGGGTTGGGACAGGGGGGCGAGCAGTACTTC. It yields the protein CATAGLGQGGEQYF.

This chain links TRBV5-4 with TRBJ1-1, with no clear D. Between the trimmed V and J ends, which lost 4 bases and 1 base, there was a span of 8 bases. The CDR3 is made up of 13 amino acids. CDR1 is SGHNT and CDR2 is YYREEE in the germline V gene (reference sequence). CDR3 loop: CASSQPRNTEAFF. In DNA form, the CDR3 reads TGTGCCAGCAGCCAGCCAAGGAACACTGAAGCTTTCTTT.

This clone was seen only once. CDR3 amino acids: CASSAGGPGEKLFF. The CDR3 bases are TGTGCCAGCAGTGCAGGGGGACCTGGGGAAAAACTGTTTTTT. The chain has TRBV27 and TRBJ1-4; 7 bases line up with TRBD1. This CDR3 contains 14 residues. Germline V gene sequence: CDR1 MNHEY, CDR2 SMNVEV (reference sequence). With V trimmed by 5 bases and J by 8 bases, 8 bases remained unmatched.

This chain joins TRBV6-1 and TRBJ1-2; D gene ambiguous. Germline V gene lookup returns CDR1 MNHNS and CDR2 SASEGT. The CDR3 is made up of 14 amino acids. The V end lost 2 bases, the J end lost 8 bases, and 15 bases lay between the germline ends. For the CDR3, the DNA is TGTGCCAGCAGTGAACTACAGAATCTATGGGGCTACACCTTC. Its protein is CASSELQNLWGYTF.

The chain joins TRBV23-1 to TRBJ2-7; 8 bases are a match to TRBD1. TRBV23-1 has ORF status, its function being uncertain. CDR3 size: 14 residues. V gave up 3 bases and J gave up 4 bases; unmatched junction bases: 5. This CDR3 reads CASSQGTGLYEQYF. The CDR3 DNA reads TGCGCCAGCAGTCAGGGGACAGGCCTTTACGAGCAGTACTTC.

The V gene is TRBV6-4, the J gene TRBJ1-2; no reliable D call. The CDR3 length is 15 residues. Germline values: CDR1 MRHNA, CDR2 SNTAGT. V was shortened by 11 bases and J by 4 bases, with 23 bases between the two germline ends. The chain's CDR3 is CAPFSRGRRVYGYTF. In DNA, the CDR3 is TGTGCCCCCTTCAGCCGAGGGCGCAGAGTCTATGGCTACACCTTC.

Written as DNA, the CDR3 is TGTGCCAGTAGTATAGGGCAGGGTGACTATGGCTACACCTTC. Translating gives CASSIGQGDYGYTF. The J gene is TRBJ1-2, the V gene TRBV19; the D gene is possibly TRBD1 (5 bases). The CDR3 sequence is 14 residues long. V was clipped by 1 base and J by 3 bases, with 9 bases between them. Germline V gene sequence: CDR1 LNHDA, CDR2 SQIVND (reference sequence). Filled out from reference TRBV19 and TRBJ1-2, the complete variable domain reads DGGITQSPKYLFRKEGQNVTLSCEQNLNHDAMYWYRQDPGQGLRLIYYSQIVNDFQKGDIAEGYSVSREKKESFPLTVTSAQKNPTAFYLCASSIGQGDYGYTFGSGTRLTVV.

The rearrangement links TRBV7-2 to TRBJ1-1; no reliable D call. V was clipped by 5 bases and J by 2 bases, with 12 bases between them. Germline-derived CDR1 and CDR2 are SGHTA and FQGNSA. This CDR3 is 14 amino acids long. DNA for the CDR3: TGTGCCAGCAGCACAACCCTCGACAACACTGAAGCTTTCTTT. This encodes CASSTTLDNTEAFF.

Note on this clone: In the same sample, other DNA sequences code for this CDR3. The V call is TRBV6-6, the J call TRBJ1-1; D not resolved. Germline V gene sequence: CDR1 MNHNY, CDR2 SVGAGI (reference sequence). This CDR3 has 11 residues. Trimming removed 7 bases from V and 5 bases from J, with 8 bases in between. CDR3 in DNA: TGTGCCAGCATACGTGTTACTGAAGCTTTCTTT. Amino acids: CASIRVTEAFF.

The CDR3 DNA reads as TGTGCTACACTCAGCTCTGGAAACACCATATATTTT. Translating it yields CATLSSGNTIYF. The rearrangement uses TRBV19 and TRBJ1-3; D unclear. The CDR3 runs to 12 residues. Germline CDR1 and CDR2: LNHDA and SQIVND (reference sequence).

The chain recombines TRBV10-3 with TRBJ2-1, with 8 bases matching TRBD1. CDR1 and CDR2 (germline): ENHRY, SYGVKD. After removal of 2 bases from V and 2 bases from J, the junction contained 11 bases not matched to a gene. This CDR3 region has 18 residues. The CDR3 DNA is TGTGCCATCAGTGAGACCCGGACAGGGCTAGTAGCCTACAATGAGCAGTTCTTC. This gives the protein CAISETRTGLVAYNEQFF.

In its sample, this clone was seen a few times. The gene calls are TRBV7-6 and TRBJ2-7; D perhaps matches TRBD1 (5 bases). Trimming removed 5 bases from V and 13 bases from J, with 18 bases in between. The CDR3 runs to 12 residues. Germline assignment: CDR1 SGHVS and CDR2 FNYEAQ. The CDR3 bases are TGTGCCAGCAGCGTTTCAGGGTCCCTCCCCTACTTC. This translates into CASSVSGSLPYF.

This sequence joins TRBV9 and TRBJ2-3, with unresolved D. CDR1 is SGDLS and CDR2 is YYNGEE in the germline V gene. V was shortened by 2 bases and J by 0 bases, with 7 bases between the two germline ends. This CDR3 is 14 amino acids long. This CDR3 reads CASSVSLSTDTQYF. In nucleotides, the CDR3 is TGTGCCAGCAGCGTGTCCTTGAGCACAGATACGCAGTATTTT. The whole variable domain, filled in from reference TRBV9 and TRBJ2-3, reads DSGVTQTPKHLITATGQRVTLRCSPRSGDLSVYWYQQSLDQGLQFLIQYYNGEERAKGNILERFSAQQFPDLHSELNLSSLELGDSALYFCASSVSLSTDTQYFGPGTRLTVL.

The count of this clone is one. As DNA, the CDR3 is TGCGCCAGCAGCCGGGGGTTGGGAAGGGAGCTGTTTTTT. This codes for CASSRGLGRELFF. The V call is TRBV5-1, the J call TRBJ2-2; tentative D call: TRBD2 (6 bases). V was pared by 4 bases and J by 9 bases, with 13 bases between. There are 13 residues in the CDR3. Per germline, CDR1 SGHRS and CDR2 YFSETQ.

The genes are TRBV7-9 and TRBJ2-7; TRBD2 matches at 12 bases. This CDR3 is 14 amino acids long. Germline CDR1 reads SEHNR; CDR2 reads FQNEAQ (reference sequence). V lost 6 bases, J lost 4 bases, and 4 bases stayed unmatched. The CDR3 reads CASSETSGGYEQYF. CDR3 coding DNA: TGTGCCAGCAGTGAGACTAGCGGGGGATACGAGCAGTACTTC.

This chain joins TRBV2 and TRBJ1-5; D call uncertain. Germline V gives CDR1 SNHLY, CDR2 FYNNEI. Trimming removed 5 bases from V and 1 base from J, with 9 bases in between. The CDR3 extends over 14 amino acids. The CDR3 here is CASSPGISNQPQHF. DNA for the CDR3: TGTGCCAGCAGTCCTGGGATCAGCAATCAGCCCCAGCATTTT.

This clone came up a few times. The J gene is TRBJ1-6, the V gene TRBV19; TRBD1 is a possible D gene (5 bases). CDR1 and CDR2 from the germline V gene are LNHDA and SQIVND (reference sequence). V lost 3 bases, J lost 9 bases, and 9 bases lay in between. The CDR3 extends over 13 amino acids. CDR3 sequence (DNA): TGTGCCAGTAGTATGCAGGGATCTTCACCCCTCCACTTT. This sequence encodes CASSMQGSSPLHF.

The chain recombines TRBV5-6 with TRBJ1-1; the D gene is possibly TRBD1 (5 bases). The CDR3 is 15 amino acids. Trimming stripped 2 bases from V and 5 bases from J, with 16 bases between. The germline V gene encodes CDR1 SGHDT and CDR2 YYEEEE. The CDR3 nucleotides are TGTGCCAGCAGCTTACAACTCACTGGGGGGACTGAAGCTTTCTTT. Protein product: CASSLQLTGGTEAFF.